This T cell receptor (beta chain) was recovered during a study of beta chain features in type 1 diabetes. Whole-study results and caveats: HLA effects on TCRB rearrangement stayed unresolved here.

Reverse transcribing all isolated RNA meant expressed TCRB transcripts were sequenced. Assay: immunoSEQ multiplex PCR; the TCRdb copy retains only in-frame clones and omits some. In the table there are a few hundred thousand clones, over 10% of which are singletons. Via the markers CD45RO/CCR7/CD25/CD127/CD95/CD27, stem cell-like memory, regulatory, central memory and naive CD4+ cells were sorted. Details on this clone: Its antigen is unidentified.

This CDR3 has 15 amino acids. Germline lookup yields CDR1 LNHNV and CDR2 YYDKDF (reference sequence). The V end was cut by 4 bases, the J end by 4 bases, with 13 bases between. This TCR was recovered from a man aged 18-30 years in good health. The sequenced material came from naive CD4+ T cells from blood. The chain links TRBV15 to TRBJ1-4, with D possibly matching TRBD1 (5 bases). For the CDR3, the DNA is TGTGCCACCAGCATTTGGGCGCAGGGTAATGAAAAACTGTTTTTT. Its translation is CATSIWAQGNEKLFF. The full variable domain, with the rest looked up from reference TRBV15 and TRBJ1-4, is DAMVIQNPRYQVTQFGKPVTLSCSQTLNHNVMYWYQQKSSQAPKLLFHYYDKDFNNEADTPDNFQSRRPNTSFCFLDIRSPGLGDTAMYLCATSIWAQGNEKLFFGSGTQLSVL.